The text below deals with one T cell receptor beta chain. Its cognate antigen is unknown. This specimen belongs to a study of shared clonotypes between healthy human individuals. Study in general: Samples came from a couple of female and a few male donors aged 18 to 49. Study-level points and caveats: In the sorted subsets, rarefaction showed sequencing was incomplete despite large depth.

Deep-level running was used for the assay. The repertoire was sequenced with immunoSEQ multiplex PCR; TCRdb's copy has only in-frame clones and lacks some. Altogether about 2.4 million clones are present, roughly 93% being singletons, with the ten largest covering about 0.38%. The V segment lost 6 bases and the J segment 5 bases; nucleotides outside the gene matches: 5. Looked up from germline, CDR1 is SGHRS and CDR2 is YFSETQ. CDR3 length: 13 amino acids. The chain carries TRBV5-1 and TRBJ2-1, with TRBD1 matching 7 bases. Sequenced: naive CD4+ T cells from PBMCs. Subset denoted: CD45RA+ positively selected. This TCR was sampled from a man aged 18 to 29 in good health. Some clones in this sample may be carry-over from other donors' samples. CDR3: CASNRGDDNEQFF. The CDR3 DNA is TGCGCCAGCAACAGGGGCGATGACAATGAGCAGTTCTTC. Based on the CDR3 plus reference TRBV5-1 and TRBJ2-1, the full variable domain is KAGVTQTPRYLIKTRGQQVTLSCSPISGHRSVSWYQQTPGQGLQFLFEYFSETQRNKGNFPGRFSGRQFSNSRSEMNVSTLELGDSALYLCASNRGDDNEQFFGPGTRLTVL.